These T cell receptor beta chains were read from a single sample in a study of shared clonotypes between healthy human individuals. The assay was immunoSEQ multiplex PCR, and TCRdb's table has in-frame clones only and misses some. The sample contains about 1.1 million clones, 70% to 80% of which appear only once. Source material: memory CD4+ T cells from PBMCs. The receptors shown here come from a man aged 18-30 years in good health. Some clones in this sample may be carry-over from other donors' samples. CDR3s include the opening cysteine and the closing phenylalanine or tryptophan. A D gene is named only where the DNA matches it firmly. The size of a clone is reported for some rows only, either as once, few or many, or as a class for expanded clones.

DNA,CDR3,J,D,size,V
TGTGCCAGCAGTTTAATGGGGGCGGGACTATTTACCTACGAGCAGTACTTC,CASSLMGAGLFTYEQYF,TRBJ2-7,.,.,TRBV27
TGTGCCAGCAGAAGCAACACTGAAGCTTTCTTT,CASRSNTEAFF,TRBJ1-1,.,few,TRBV6-1
TGTGCCAGCAGCGGGGGGACAGAACCTAATGAAAAACTGTTTTTT,CASSGGTEPNEKLFF,TRBJ1-4,TRBD1,once,TRBV9
TGCGCCAGCAGTAAGATAGGGACAGCGAACACCGGGGAGCTGTTTTTT,CASSKIGTANTGELFF,TRBJ2-2,TRBD1,.,TRBV5-1
TGTGCCAGCAGCCAAGATACAAGGGTTACCTACGAGCAGTACTTC,CASSQDTRVTYEQYF,TRBJ2-7,.,.,TRBV4-2
TGTGCCAGCTCATCCCAGGCGGGTTACGGCAATCAGCCCCAGCATTTT,CASSSQAGYGNQPQHF,TRBJ1-5,.,.,TRBV28
TGTGCCAGCAGCTTCCAGGCCGGGGACGAGCAGTACTTC,CASSFQAGDEQYF,TRBJ2-7,.,.,TRBV7-3
TGTGCCACCCGGTTACAGGAGAACACTGAAGCTTTCTTT,CATRLQENTEAFF,TRBJ1-1,.,.,TRBV10-3
TGTGCCACCAGCAGGGGGGCGGGGGGCGGTCAAGAGACCCAGTACTTC,CATSRGAGGGQETQYF,TRBJ2-5,TRBD2,.,TRBV15
TGTGCCAGCAGCCAAGGAATACGGCACAGAGGAATGGAGACCCAGTACTTC,CASSQGIRHRGMETQYF,TRBJ2-5,.,.,TRBV14
TGTGCCAGCAGCCGCGGACAGGGACGCACTGAAGCTTTCTTT,CASSRGQGRTEAFF,TRBJ1-1,TRBD1,.,TRBV5-4
TGTGCCAGCACCGCCTTGGGGAGTGGCACAGATACGCAGTATTTT,CASTALGSGTDTQYF,TRBJ2-3,.,.,TRBV6-6
TGCAGCGTTGAACAGGGGAGGAATCAGCCCCAGCATTTT,CSVEQGRNQPQHF,TRBJ1-5,.,.,TRBV29-1
TGCGCCAGCAGCCCGACAAAGGGGTATGGCTACACCTTC,CASSPTKGYGYTF,TRBJ1-2,.,.,TRBV4-1
TGTGCCAGCAGCTTGGACAAGGGTTACGAGCAGTACTTC,CASSLDKGYEQYF,TRBJ2-7,.,.,TRBV5-4
TGTGCCAGCATCTCGCATCCCAGGGGGGTGGGAGATACGCAGTATTTT,CASISHPRGVGDTQYF,TRBJ2-3,.,.,TRBV5-4
TGTGCCAGCAGACCTCTCCAAACAGGGGGCTACGAGCAGTACTTC,CASRPLQTGGYEQYF,TRBJ2-7,TRBD1,.,TRBV4-2
TGTGCCACCAGCAGGACCCAGGGAGTACAGGCCTATGGCTACACCTTC,CATSRTQGVQAYGYTF,TRBJ1-2,.,.,TRBV15
TGCAGCGGGGGACAGAGCACAGATACGCAGTATTTT,CSGGQSTDTQYF,TRBJ2-3,TRBD1,few,TRBV29-1
TGTGCCAGCAGTTACTCCCCAGCGGCCTTACAAGAGACCCAGTACTTC,CASSYSPAALQETQYF,TRBJ2-5,.,.,TRBV6-6
TGTGCCAGCAGCGTAGGACTGGGTTTAGGACAGTCGAACACTGAAGCTTTCTTT,CASSVGLGLGQSNTEAFF,TRBJ1-1,.,.,TRBV9
TGCGCCAGCAGCCCGGGGGGGACAGGGGACCACTCAGAGCAGTACTTC,CASSPGGTGDHSEQYF,TRBJ2-7,TRBD1,once,TRBV5-1
TGTGCCAGCAGTCAGACCCGGACTAGCGGGACCCTATCCTACGAGCAGTACTTC,CASSQTRTSGTLSYEQYF,TRBJ2-7,TRBD2,.,TRBV2
TGTGCCACCAGCAGAGACAGGGACAATGAAAAACTGTTTTTT,CATSRDRDNEKLFF,TRBJ1-4,.,.,TRBV15
TGTGCCAGCACCCAACTCGGGACAGGGGATACCTACGAGCAGTACTTC,CASTQLGTGDTYEQYF,TRBJ2-7,TRBD1,.,TRBV5-6
TGTGCCAGCAGCATAAGAGGGGGGTCTAATTACGAGCAGTACTTC,CASSIRGGSNYEQYF,TRBJ2-7,.,once,TRBV28
TGTGCCTGGAGTGTAGAGTGGAGGACTGAAGCTTTCTTT,CAWSVEWRTEAFF,TRBJ1-1,.,.,TRBV30
TGTGCCAGCAGCTTCGCGGGGGCAGGTTTTCGGGACACTGAAGCTTTCTTT,CASSFAGAGFRDTEAFF,TRBJ1-1,.,.,TRBV7-9
TGTGCCTGGAGGACAGGGGGTTATTCACCCCTCCACTTT,CAWRTGGYSPLHF,TRBJ1-6,TRBD1,few,TRBV30
TGTGCCAGCAGCGTAGCGGGACTAGCGTCGAACACCGGGGAGCTGTTTTTT,CASSVAGLASNTGELFF,TRBJ2-2,TRBD2,few,TRBV9
TGTGCCAGCAGCCCCGATGGTCAGTACTACGAGCAGTACTTC,CASSPDGQYYEQYF,TRBJ2-7,.,.,TRBV11-2
TGTGCCAGCTCGGTTGCCTACGAGCAGTACTTC,CASSVAYEQYF,TRBJ2-7,.,.,TRBV2
TGTGCCTGGACGGACGACGCCCGCGGGTCTGGAAACACCATATATTTT,CAWTDDARGSGNTIYF,TRBJ1-3,.,.,TRBV30
TGCAGTGCTTATTGGAACACTGAAGCTTTCTTT,CSAYWNTEAFF,TRBJ1-1,.,.,TRBV20-1
TGTGCCAGCTCACCCCCCCCACAGGGGAATGAAAAACTGTTTTTT,CASSPPPQGNEKLFF,TRBJ1-4,TRBD1,.,TRBV18
TGTGCCAGCAGCCAGAGCGGGAGAGCTGTCTACGAGCAGTACTTC,CASSQSGRAVYEQYF,TRBJ2-7,TRBD2,.,TRBV5-4
TGTGCCAGCACTAAACTTGGGTTCGGGGTCACTGAAGCTTTCTTT,CASTKLGFGVTEAFF,TRBJ1-1,.,.,TRBV28